This T cell receptor (beta chain) was recovered during a study of control samples from healthy donors and cancer patients. The data were produced by immunoSEQ multiplex PCR, yet TCRdb's version contains in-frame clones alone and is incomplete. The sample carries 150,000 to 200,000 clones, around 93% recorded once. Specimen: blood. The receptor was derived from a woman aged 55-75 years in good health.

As DNA, the CDR3 is TGTGCCAGCAGTTTATTGGGAGAGGAGGGTAGCTATGGCTACACCTTC. This codes for CASSLLGEEGSYGYTF. V and J are TRBV27 and TRBJ1-2; D is unclear. This CDR3 has 16 amino acids. Per the germline V gene, CDR1 is MNHEY and CDR2 is SMNVEV (reference sequence). Deletions cut 1 base from V and 4 bases from J, with 16 bases between.